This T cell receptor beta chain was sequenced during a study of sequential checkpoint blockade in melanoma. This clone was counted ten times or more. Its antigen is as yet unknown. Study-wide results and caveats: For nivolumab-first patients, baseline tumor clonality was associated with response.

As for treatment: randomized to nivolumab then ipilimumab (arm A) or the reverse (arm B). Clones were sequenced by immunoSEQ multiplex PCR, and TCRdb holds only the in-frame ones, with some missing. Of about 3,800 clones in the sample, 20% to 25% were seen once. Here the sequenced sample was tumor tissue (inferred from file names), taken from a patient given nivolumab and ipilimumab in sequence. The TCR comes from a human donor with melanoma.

The CDR3 DNA sequence: TGTGCCAGCAGCTTCATTTCCGGATGGACAGGGGGCAATTCACCCCTCCACTTT. It specifies CASSFISGWTGGNSPLHF. V and J are TRBV11-3 and TRBJ1-6; 11 bases align to TRBD1. CDR1 and CDR2 (germline): SGHNT, YENEEA. The length of the CDR3 is 18 residues. After removal of 3 bases from V and 7 bases from J, the junction contained 11 bases not matched to a gene.